The rows below give T cell receptor beta chains drawn from one sample of a study of blood T cell repertoires in COVID-19. TCRdb's copy holds only in-frame clones and misses some; the assay was immunoSEQ multiplex PCR. Here the sample spans 90,000 or so clones, over 80% being singletons. The specimen was peripheral blood. These receptors all come from a man older than 75 with acute or convalescent COVID-19. Both conserved end residues are trimmed from each CDR3.

>TRBJ2-3|TRBV28
ASSPYLGQGKAQY
>TRBJ2-6|TRBV7-9
ASTKGAVSGANVLT
>TRBJ2-5|TRBV29-1
SVEEAGEGGAEETQY
>TRBJ1-5|TRBV7-9
ASSPGDSSNQPQH
>TRBJ2-1|TRBV5-4
ASSRTVGQKRNEQF
>TRBJ2-7|TRBV5-1
ASSSPGGPEQY
>TRBJ2-3|TRBV12-3/TRBV12-4
ASVSGQADTQY
>TRBJ1-6|TRBV10-3
AISEGGGRNSPLH
>TRBJ2-1|TRBV24-1
ATSDSPGPPYNEQF
>TRBJ2-1|TRBV9
ASSVRGLAGGPGEQF
>TRBJ2-2|TRBV5-5
ASSLGGSEARANTGELF
>TRBJ1-4|TRBV2
ASSEGTGVEKLF
>TRBJ1-2|TRBV19
ASSTETRDGYT
>TRBJ1-5|TRBV6-2/TRBV6-3
ASSTRQGVSNQPQH
>TRBJ1-2|TRBV10-3
AISERGGEEGYT
>TRBJ2-5|TRBV11-2
ASSSRGLAETQY
>TRBJ1-2|TRBV7-8
ASSPTVNYGYT
>TRBJ2-3|TRBV18
ASSPPGLNQYTQY
>TRBJ1-5|TRBV19
ASSMGRGSQPQH
>TRBJ2-7|TRBV6-5
ASRDKSSYEQY